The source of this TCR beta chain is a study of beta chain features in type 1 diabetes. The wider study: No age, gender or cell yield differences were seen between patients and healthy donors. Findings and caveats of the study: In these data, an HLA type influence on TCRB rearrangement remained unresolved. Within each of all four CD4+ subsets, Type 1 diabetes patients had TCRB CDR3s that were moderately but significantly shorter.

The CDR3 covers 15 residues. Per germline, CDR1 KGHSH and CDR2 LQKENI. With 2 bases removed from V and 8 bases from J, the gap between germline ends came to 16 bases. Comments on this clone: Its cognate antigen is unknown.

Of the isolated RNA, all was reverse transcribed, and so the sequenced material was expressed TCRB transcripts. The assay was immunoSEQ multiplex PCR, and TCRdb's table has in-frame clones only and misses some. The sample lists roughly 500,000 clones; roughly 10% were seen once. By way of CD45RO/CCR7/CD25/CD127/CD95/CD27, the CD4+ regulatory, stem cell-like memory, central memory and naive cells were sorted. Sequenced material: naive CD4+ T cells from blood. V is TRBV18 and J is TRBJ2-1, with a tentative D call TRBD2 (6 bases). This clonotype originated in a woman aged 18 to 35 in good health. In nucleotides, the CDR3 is TGTGCCAGCTCACCAACTGCGGGACTTACCTATGAGCAGTTCTTC. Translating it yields CASSPTAGLTYEQFF.